This T cell receptor (beta chain) appears in the sequencing data of a study of PD-1 blockade in classical Hodgkin lymphoma. As for this clone: Its antigen remains unidentified.

CDR1 LNHDA and CDR2 SQIVND come from the germline V gene (reference sequence). V lost 1 base and J lost 6, with 10 bases in between. There are 14 residues in the CDR3. Profiling relied on immunoSEQ multiplex PCR, and the TCRdb table lists in-frame clones only, not all of them. The sample has tens of thousands of clones; about nine tenths are singletons. Study outcomes and limitations: Later analyses included only patients treated at least 1 year post-ASCT.

Each of the patients experienced relapse following autologous stem cell transplantation, and their brentuximab vedotin exposure differed. The specimen was peripheral blood mononuclear cells (PBMCs), collected at baseline. This TCR was sampled from a human donor with classical Hodgkin lymphoma. The rearrangement uses TRBV19 and TRBJ1-5; D remains ambiguous. CDR3 sequence: CASSIGGRGQPQHF. For the CDR3, the DNA is TGTGCCAGTAGTATAGGCGGGCGTGGTCAGCCCCAGCATTTT.